The entry that follows covers one TCR beta chain sequence. The read ends 3 residues shy of where the CDR3 ends; the end is completed using the germline J gene. This CDR3 contains 15 residues. The germline CDR1 and CDR2 sequences are SEHNR and FQNEAQ (reference sequence). Sequencing used immunoSEQ multiplex PCR; TCRdb keeps in-frame clones, though not all of them. The sample's table shows around 18,000 clones. These data originate in a study of T cells in women clearing cervical HPV infection. Turning to the study itself: Controls were women whose single incident HPV16 infection cleared within 12 months without precancer or cancer. Case blood drawn at lesion detection; control blood after infection cleared.

The clonotype was recovered from a woman aged 18-70 years with a cervical HPV16 infection that either progressed to CIN3+ or cleared (not recorded which). The sequenced material came from blood buffy coat. The chain couples TRBV7-9 to TRBJ1-2; D is uncertain. The sequenced part of the CDR3 DNA is TGTGCCAGCAGCGCCCGGGGTGGGTCCTACAATGAC. This translates into CASSARGGSYND. The whole CDR3 protein is CASSARGGSYNDYTF.